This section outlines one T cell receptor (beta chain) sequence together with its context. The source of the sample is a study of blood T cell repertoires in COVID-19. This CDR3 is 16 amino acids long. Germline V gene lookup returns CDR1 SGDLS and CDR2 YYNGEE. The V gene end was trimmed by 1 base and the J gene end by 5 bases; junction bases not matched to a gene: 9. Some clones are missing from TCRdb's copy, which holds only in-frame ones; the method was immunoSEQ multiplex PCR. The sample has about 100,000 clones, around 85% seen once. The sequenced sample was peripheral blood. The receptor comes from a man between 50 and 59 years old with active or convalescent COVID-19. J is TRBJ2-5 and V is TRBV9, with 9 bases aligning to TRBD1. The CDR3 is CASSVFGTGIGETQYF. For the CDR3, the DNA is TGTGCCAGCAGCGTATTCGGGACAGGGATAGGGGAGACCCAGTACTTC.